The 23 T cell receptor beta chains given below trace back to one sample, sequenced in a study of cytotoxic CD8 clonotypes in ibrutinib-treated CLL. The assay was immunoSEQ multiplex PCR, and TCRdb's table has in-frame clones only and misses some. The data show more than 200,000 clones, under 80% seen once. Specimen: PBMCs, collected after 24 months of ibrutinib treatment. All receptors derive from a human donor with chronic lymphocytic leukemia.

V gene TRBV25-1 combines with J gene TRBJ2-7; 16 nucleotides line up with TRBD2. The CDR3 sequence is 17 residues long. Germline CDR1 and CDR2: MGHDK and SYGVNS. Germline trimming cut 5 bases from V and 4 bases from J; bases unmatched to any gene: 8. CDR3 protein: CASSSPGTSGRGYEQYF. As DNA, the CDR3 is TGTGCCAGCAGTTCCCCCGGGACTAGCGGGAGGGGATACGAGCAGTACTTC.

V and J are TRBV14 and TRBJ2-7; D call uncertain. The germline CDR1 and CDR2 sequences are SGHDN and FVKESK. Trimming shortened V by 0 bases and J by 6 bases, and 6 bases separated the two germline ends. The CDR3 extends over 12 amino acids. CDR3 in amino acids: CASSQDWVEQYF. For the CDR3, the DNA is TGTGCCAGCAGCCAAGATTGGGTCGAGCAGTACTTC.

The rearrangement links TRBV29-1 to TRBJ2-1; TRBD1 matches 12 bases. Germline trimming cut 1 base from V and 8 bases from J; bases unmatched to any gene: 3. The CDR3 runs 14 residues. Germline V gene lookup returns CDR1 SQVTM and CDR2 ANQGSEA. The CDR3 loop is CSVEAGQGADEQFF. As DNA, the CDR3 is TGCAGCGTTGAAGCGGGACAGGGGGCGGATGAGCAGTTCTTC.

This clone turned up a few times. The chain has TRBV7-9 and TRBJ2-5, with 10 bases aligning to TRBD2. Trimming took 6 bases from V and 5 from J; bases not matched to a gene: 12. The CDR3 has 16 amino acids. From germline, CDR1 is SEHNR and CDR2 FQNEAQ (reference sequence). The CDR3 DNA is TGTGCCAGCAGTTCCCAAAGCGGGAGGGCCTGGGAGACCCAGTACTTC. Translation: CASSSQSGRAWETQYF.

The V call is TRBV4-3, the J call TRBJ1-4, with 10 positions matching TRBD1. Trimming took 0 bases from V and 0 from J; bases not matched to a gene: 7. The CDR3 runs to 19 residues. Germline V gene data show CDR1 as LGHNA and CDR2 as YSLEER. The CDR3 nucleotides are TGCGCCAGCAGCCAAGATCTGGACAGGGGGTTTGCAACTAATGAAAAACTGTTTTTT. Amino acid sequence: CASSQDLDRGFATNEKLFF.

The V call is TRBV6-5, the J call TRBJ1-1, with a possible D match to TRBD1 (5 bases). The V end was cut by 7 bases, the J end by 0 bases, with 9 bases between. Germline V gives CDR1 MNHEY, CDR2 SVGAGI. The length of the CDR3 is 13 residues. CDR3: CASNRGMNTEAFF. CDR3 in DNA: TGTGCCAGCAATAGGGGTATGAACACTGAAGCTTTCTTT.

The CDR3 loop reads CASTPSGNTYEQYF. CDR3 DNA sequence: TGTGCCAGCACCCCGAGCGGGAACACCTACGAGCAGTACTTC. The chain links TRBV28 to TRBJ2-7; 7 bases align to TRBD2. Unmatched junction bases numbered 8, after V lost 7 bases and J lost 2 bases. The CDR3 has 14 amino acids. The germline CDR1 and CDR2 sequences are MDHEN and SYDVKM.

This sequence joins TRBV4-3 and TRBJ2-1; D is possibly TRBD1 (6 bases). From germline, CDR1 is LGHNA and CDR2 YSLEER. This CDR3 is 16 amino acids long. V was cut by 3 bases and J by 2 bases, with 14 bases left in between. The CDR3 sequence is CASSHRQVPPYNEQFF. The CDR3 DNA reads as TGCGCCAGCAGCCATAGACAGGTCCCACCCTACAATGAGCAGTTCTTC.

The V gene is TRBV6-6, the J gene TRBJ1-4; D is possibly TRBD1 (5 bases). The germline V and J ends were trimmed by 7 bases and 8 bases, with 17 bases remaining between them. Germline CDR1 is MNHNY and CDR2 is SVGAGI (reference sequence). The CDR3 consists of 14 residues. CDR3 sequence reads: CASTKTVLGEKLFF. The CDR3 DNA is TGTGCCAGCACCAAGACAGTGCTTGGGGAAAAACTGTTTTTT.

The chain employs TRBV15 and TRBJ2-3; a possible D gene is TRBD1 (6 bases). The V end lost 4 bases, the J end lost 1 base, and 15 bases lay between the germline ends. This CDR3 is built from 16 residues. Germline V gene lookup returns CDR1 LNHNV and CDR2 YYDKDF (reference sequence). This CDR3 is CATSTGQGSGTDTQYF. The DNA for the CDR3 is TGTGCCACCAGCACCGGCCAGGGGAGTGGCACAGATACGCAGTATTTT.

The genes are TRBV27 and TRBJ1-1, with a weak D call TRBD1 (5 bases). The CDR3 length is 15 residues. Germline lookup yields CDR1 MNHEY and CDR2 SMNVEV (reference sequence). The V end was cut by 1 base, the J end by 4 bases, with 13 bases between. The CDR3 sequence: CASSLWGLGATEAFF. The CDR3 nucleotides are TGTGCCAGCAGTTTATGGGGGTTAGGGGCCACTGAAGCTTTCTTT.

This clone was seen only a few times. CDR3 in amino acids: CASSLGLGLAYEQYF. The CDR3 DNA follows: TGTGCCAGCAGCCTGGGACTAGGCTTAGCGTACGAGCAGTACTTC. The rearrangement uses TRBV6-5 and TRBJ2-7; 8 bases fit TRBD2. J was trimmed by 4 bases and V by 6 bases; bases with no gene match: 11. The CDR3 loop spans 15 amino acids. Per germline, CDR1 MNHEY and CDR2 SVGAGI.

This clone showed up just a few times. The DNA for the CDR3 is TGTGCCAGCAGCATACAAGGGACAGGGGGCTACGAGCAGTACTTC. This gives the protein CASSIQGTGGYEQYF. The chain uses TRBV7-3 and TRBJ2-7; 11 nucleotides line up with TRBD1. The CDR3 has 15 amino acids. After removal of 5 bases from V and 3 bases from J, the junction contained 6 bases not matched to a gene. From germline, CDR1 is SGHTA and CDR2 FQGTGA.

The chain recombines TRBV9 with TRBJ2-2; D remains unclear. This CDR3 has 16 residues. The V end was cut by 3 bases, the J end by 2 bases, with 14 bases between. The germline CDR1 and CDR2 sequences are SGDLS and YYNGEE. The CDR3 spells CASSDYRTYNTGELFF. For the CDR3, the DNA is TGTGCCAGCAGCGACTACCGCACCTATAACACCGGGGAGCTGTTTTTT.

J is TRBJ2-1 and V is TRBV4-1; D possibly corresponds to TRBD2 (6 bases). CDR1 is MGHRA, CDR2 YSYEKL, per germline. V lost 3 bases and J 3 bases, leaving 15 bases between the germline ends. The CDR3 is 16 amino acids. The CDR3 here is CASSQDPTGSYNEQFF. CDR3 nucleotide sequence: TGCGCCAGCAGCCAGGATCCTACCGGGAGCTACAATGAGCAGTTCTTC.

This clone was counted only a few times. V is TRBV7-3 and J is TRBJ2-4, with 9 bases fitting TRBD1. The CDR3 runs 20 residues. Germline CDR1 and CDR2: SGHTA and FQGTGA. Losses at the gene ends were 5 bases for V and 0 bases for J; bases not matched to a gene: 17. The CDR3 DNA is TGTGCCAGCAGCCCTCGGACAGGGGAGCGGGGTGTACTAGCCAAAAACATTCAGTACTTC. Its protein is CASSPRTGERGVLAKNIQYF.

J is TRBJ1-2 and V is TRBV30; 7 positions match TRBD1. Germline-derived CDR1 and CDR2 are GTSNPN and SVGIG (reference sequence). The CDR3 loop spans 15 amino acids. V was clipped by 3 bases and J by 0 bases; unmatched bases: 7. The CDR3 coding sequence is TGTGCCTGGAGCCAAGGGACAGCCGCTAACTATGGCTACACCTTC. Protein sequence: CAWSQGTAANYGYTF.

The V call is TRBV27, the J call TRBJ2-3, with 7 bases fitting TRBD2. V shed 5 bases and J 2 bases; nucleotides not matched to a gene: 7. From germline, CDR1 is MNHEY and CDR2 SMNVEV (reference sequence). There are 15 residues in the CDR3. The DNA of the CDR3 is TGTGCCAGCAGTCCCCAACTAGCGTACACAGATACGCAGTATTTT. Its protein product is CASSPQLAYTDTQYF.

This rearrangement joins TRBV5-1 to TRBJ2-3; D is ambiguous. The CDR3 contains 16 residues. V lost 0 bases, J lost 1 base, and 12 bases lay in between. CDR1 and CDR2 (germline): SGHRS, YFSETQ. In DNA, the CDR3 is TGCGCCAGCAGCTTGGGCGGCACCCCTGGCACAGATACGCAGTATTTT. This codes for CASSLGGTPGTDTQYF.

The rearrangement uses TRBV19 and TRBJ2-3; a possible D gene is TRBD2 (6 bases). V gave up 9 bases and J gave up 6 bases, with 13 bases separating them. CDR1 is LNHDA, CDR2 SQIVND, per germline (reference sequence). The CDR3 totals 12 residues. The CDR3 bases are TGTGCCAGACCTAGGGAGGAGGATACGCAGTATTTT. Translated, it gives CARPREEDTQYF.

The sample holds a few counts of this clone. The chain is built from TRBV2 and TRBJ1-5; tentative D call: TRBD1 (5 bases). Trimming removed 10 bases at V and 5 bases at J, with 9 bases between. This CDR3 is built from 11 residues. The germline CDR1 and CDR2 sequences are SNHLY and FYNNEI. CDR3 nucleotide sequence: TGTGCCACCGGGGGAGATCAGCCCCAGCATTTT. The encoded protein is CATGGDQPQHF.

The chain couples TRBV2 to TRBJ1-1, with D unclear. The V gene lost 5 bases and the J gene lost 10 bases, with 17 bases spanning the gap. CDR1 and CDR2 (germline): SNHLY, FYNNEI. The CDR3 extends over 13 amino acids. Here the CDR3 reads CASSFTWEDRAFF. As DNA, the CDR3 is TGTGCCAGCAGTTTCACCTGGGAGGATAGAGCTTTCTTT.

V gene TRBV2 combines with J gene TRBJ2-5; D gene unclear. The CDR3 length is 16 residues. Trimming removed 6 bases at V and 4 bases at J, with 21 bases between. CDR1 and CDR2 (germline): SNHLY, FYNNEI. The DNA of the CDR3 is TGTGCCAGCAGCTACTTTGACCCCCCTCGAGGAGAGACCCAGTACTTC. It specifies CASSYFDPPRGETQYF.